These 15 T cell receptor beta chains originate from one sample sequenced in a study of long-term antiretroviral therapy in people with HIV (dated by TCRdb to 2022 to 2024). The immunoSEQ hsTCRB v3.0 assay was used at survey level resolution for TRB variable region sequencing. This immuneACCESS table, as held by TCRdb, lists in-frame sequences with V and J called but not all clones. Of the missing ones, under half trace to an unresolved V gene in checked studies; the others have no known cause. Across this sample there are around 19,000 clones, with around 81% seen only once. The ten largest clones represent roughly 15% of the sample. The sequenced sample was unsorted PBMCs, obtained 2.9 years after starting antiretroviral therapy. The receptors originated from a woman aged 30 to 39 with HIV.

Only one count was recorded for this clone. The chain joins TRBV6-1 to TRBJ1-1, with TRBD1 matching over 9 bases. CDR3 size: 15 residues. Germline assignment: CDR1 MNHNS and CDR2 SASEGT. The V gene end was trimmed by 2 bases and the J gene end by 3 bases; junction bases not matched to a gene: 4. The CDR3 DNA reads as TGTGCCAGCAGTGAATTGGGACAGGGCTACACTGAAGCTTTCTTT. Translated, it gives CASSELGQGYTEAFF.

This clone has just one count. J is TRBJ1-1 and V is TRBV6-6; 9 nucleotides align to TRBD1. CDR1 and CDR2 (germline): MNHNY, SVGAGI (reference sequence). J lost 4 bases, V lost 6 bases, and 6 bases had no gene match. This CDR3 is 14 amino acids long. The CDR3: CASRVGQGGTEAFF. CDR3 nucleotides: TGTGCCAGCAGGGTGGGACAGGGCGGCACTGAAGCTTTCTTT.

CDR3 loop: CASSDDRSIGAGVYNEQFF. CDR3 nucleotide sequence: TGTGCCAGCAGTGACGACCGTTCTATTGGGGCGGGGGTCTACAATGAGCAGTTCTTC. The chain links TRBV2 to TRBJ2-1, with 7 positions matching TRBD2. The V segment lost 3 bases and the J segment 3 bases; nucleotides outside the gene matches: 17. The germline V gene has CDR1 SNHLY and CDR2 FYNNEI. This CDR3 is 19 amino acids long.

The chain uses TRBV7-2 and TRBJ2-3; 7 bases are a match to TRBD1. Germline values: CDR1 SGHTA, CDR2 FQGNSA. The CDR3 loop spans 14 amino acids. The J segment lost 0 bases and the V segment lost 3 bases, leaving 0 bases of the junction unmatched. In DNA form, the CDR3 reads TGTGCCAGCAGCTTGACAGGGAGCACAGATACGCAGTATTTT. Amino acids: CASSLTGSTDTQYF.

The chain recombines TRBV5-5 with TRBJ2-2; D gene ambiguous. The germline gives CDR1 SGHKS, CDR2 YYEKEE (reference sequence). The CDR3 has 14 amino acids. Trimming took 1 base from V and 2 from J, leaving 6 bases between them. In DNA form, the CDR3 reads TGTGCCAGCAGCTTGAACCCAAACACCGGGGAGCTGTTTTTT. Its protein product is CASSLNPNTGELFF.

This chain connects TRBV11-2 to TRBJ2-5, with 8 positions matching TRBD1. CDR3 length: 15 amino acids. Germline-derived CDR1 and CDR2 are SGHAT and FQNNGV. J lost 4 bases, V lost 2 bases, and 6 bases had no gene match. CDR3 residues: CASSLQGATGETQYF. CDR3 sequence (DNA): TGTGCCAGCAGCTTACAGGGGGCGACTGGAGAGACCCAGTACTTC.

The genes are TRBV30 and TRBJ1-5, with no clear D. Germline V gives CDR1 GTSNPN, CDR2 SVGIG (reference sequence). The CDR3 runs to 13 residues. The V end lost 3 bases, the J end lost 1 base, and 7 bases lay between the germline ends. The CDR3 reads CAWSSGSNQPQHF. CDR3 coding DNA: TGTGCCTGGAGCTCGGGGAGCAATCAGCCCCAGCATTTT.

V usage is TRBV11-2 and J usage is TRBJ1-3, with D perhaps TRBD1 (5 bases). Per germline, CDR1 SGHAT and CDR2 FQNNGV. Trimming removed 0 bases from V and 0 bases from J, with 12 bases in between. The CDR3 extends over 17 amino acids. The CDR3 DNA reads as TGTGCCAGCAGCTTAGATACCCTTGGGGCCTCTGGAAACACCATATATTTT. Protein product: CASSLDTLGASGNTIYF. Full variable domain (rest looked up from reference TRBV11-2 and TRBJ1-3): EAGVAQSPRYKIIEKRQSVAFWCNPISGHATLYWYQQILGQGPKLLIQFQNNGVVDDSQLPKDRFSAERLKGVDSTLKIQPAKLEDSAVYLCASSLDTLGASGNTIYFGEGSWLTVV.

This clone has only one observation. This sequence joins TRBV30 and TRBJ2-1, with TRBD2 identical over 7 bases. CDR3 length: 20 residues. The junction had 19 bases not matched to a gene; V was cut back by 0 bases and J by 2 bases. Germline V lookup: CDR1 GTSNPN, CDR2 SVGIG (reference sequence). The chain's CDR3 is CAWSVLVVGGGTGAYNEQFF. In DNA, the CDR3 is TGTGCCTGGAGTGTCCTCGTTGTGGGGGGAGGGACGGGGGCCTACAATGAGCAGTTCTTC.

The V and J genes are TRBV5-4 and TRBJ2-5; the D gene is possibly TRBD1 (6 bases). Trimming stripped 4 bases from V and 5 bases from J, with 12 bases between. This CDR3 region has 13 residues. Germline CDR1 and CDR2: SGHNT and YYREEE (reference sequence). Here the CDR3 reads CASSLRGSETQYF. DNA of the CDR3: TGTGCCAGCAGCCTCAGGGGATCCGAGACCCAGTACTTC. Filled out from reference TRBV5-4 and TRBJ2-5, the complete variable domain reads ETGVTQSPTHLIKTRGQQVTLRCSSQSGHNTVSWYQQALGQGPQFIFQYYREEENGRGNFPPRFSGLQFPNYSSELNVNALELDDSALYLCASSLRGSETQYFGPGTRLLVL.

The CDR3 sequence is CASSLAGRDRVFEQYF. CDR3 bases: TGTGCCAGCAGCTTGGCTGGCCGGGACAGGGTTTTCGAGCAGTACTTC. This chain joins TRBV5-4 and TRBJ2-7, with TRBD1 matching 9 bases. V dropped 0 bases and J dropped 6; count of bases not matched to a gene: 10. CDR3 length: 16 amino acids. CDR1 is SGHNT, CDR2 YYREEE, per germline (reference sequence).

This clone was detected only once. The chain uses TRBV25-1 and TRBJ1-5; D not certain. CDR1 is MGHDK and CDR2 is SYGVNS in the germline V gene. The V and J ends lost 5 bases and 4 bases respectively, with 6 bases between them. This CDR3 is 12 amino acids long. The CDR3 region is CASSFGNQPQHF. The CDR3 DNA reads TGTGCCAGCAGTTTCGGAAATCAGCCCCAGCATTTT.

The chain carries TRBV7-9 and TRBJ2-5; D perhaps matches TRBD1 (5 bases). V lost 1 base and J lost 2, with 11 bases in between. CDR1 is SEHNR and CDR2 is FQNEAQ in the germline V gene (reference sequence). The CDR3 totals 15 residues. CDR3 sequence: CASSLVATAQETQYF. The CDR3 DNA reads TGTGCCAGCAGCTTAGTCGCGACAGCTCAAGAGACCCAGTACTTC.

The rearrangement links TRBV9 to TRBJ2-7; TRBD2 is a possible D gene (5 bases). V lost 0 bases and J lost 3, with 10 bases in between. The CDR3 runs 14 residues. Germline V gene data show CDR1 as SGDLS and CDR2 as YYNGEE. CDR3 amino acids: CASSVGEGYYEQYF. The CDR3 DNA sequence: TGTGCCAGCAGCGTAGGTGAGGGTTACTACGAGCAGTACTTC.

This clone was counted a single time. This chain joins TRBV10-3 and TRBJ2-7; D is ambiguous. Trimming removed 10 bases from V and 7 bases from J, with 11 bases in between. CDR3 length equals 10 residues. Per germline, CDR1 ENHRY and CDR2 SYGVKD. The CDR3 region has the DNA TGTGCCACCCTCCCCCAAGAGCAGTACGTC. Translating it yields CATLPQEQYV.